This TCR beta chain derives from a study of early T cells in non-severe SARS-CoV-2 infection. Study in general: Bulk RNA isolated from unsorted whole blood underwent sequencing; chains were not paired.

V was shortened by 0 bases and J by 2 bases, with 7 bases between the two germline ends. Germline loops: CDR1 MNHEY, CDR2 SVGAGI. The CDR3 is 14 amino acids. This clonotype occurred many times. Individually, cDNA molecules had unique molecular identifiers attached to them. TCRdb fed the 5' RACE reads into MiXCR, producing one record per CDR3 protein. The sample shows roughly 53,000 distinct CDR3 sequences, approximately 9.9% of them seen only once. This clonotype was obtained from an adult who was a healthcare worker with PCR-confirmed SARS-CoV-2 infection or an uninfected control (not recorded which). J is TRBJ1-1 and V is TRBV6-5; D remains unclear. Sequencing was done on a sample of whole blood. The CDR3 sequence is CASSYSGRNTEAFF. The CDR3 nucleotides are TGTGCCAGCAGTTACTCGGGCAGAAACACTGAAGCTTTCTTT.